The present T cell receptor beta chain was sequenced within a study of control samples from healthy donors and cancer patients. Only in-frame clones appear in the TCRdb table, and some are missing; sequencing was by immunoSEQ multiplex PCR. The table lists 130,000 or so clones, approximately 92% of them singletons, with approximately 2% in the top ten. The CDR3 sequence is 18 residues long. CDR1 is GTSNPN and CDR2 is SVGIG in the germline V gene (reference sequence). Trimming took 2 bases from V and 2 from J, leaving 24 bases between them. Sequences were obtained from blood. This rearrangement joins TRBV30 to TRBJ1-2; TRBD1 is a possible D gene (6 bases). The TCR sequence derives from a woman between 50 and 59 years old in good health. The DNA of the CDR3 is TGTGCCTGGAGTACGACCGGTAGGATTGGAACAGGGAACTATGGCTACACCTTC. Its protein is CAWSTTGRIGTGNYGYTF.